This T cell receptor beta chain was documented in a study of blood T cell repertoires in COVID-19. Study information: The cDNA or gDNA used as material had been derived from T cells, B-cell-depleted T cells, or PBMCs.

Per the study methods: Reference gene primer amplification yielded estimated nucleated cell counts. Using immunoSEQ multiplex PCR, the repertoire was profiled, and TCRdb retains in-frame clones only, with some absent. V, J and clone size are those of that table, while D and trimming were read from the DNA. Of about 250,000 clones detected, around 86% appear once; the ten largest clones hold around 15%. Ages ranged from about 18 to 89 years, with residence in about 24 US areas. Two negative PCRs, clearance, or symptom resolution characterized the recovered Cohort 3 donors. Germline trimming cut 5 bases from V and 4 bases from J; bases unmatched to any gene: 4. The CDR3 has 14 amino acids. CDR1 and CDR2 (germline): SGHVS, FQNEAQ. The table lists this clone with a few counts.

The chain links TRBV7-8 to TRBJ1-4; 7 nucleotides match TRBD1. The sequence derives from a man between 18 and 29 years old who had recovered from COVID-19. Input material: PBMCs or T cells enriched from blood (not recorded which). CDR3 nucleotide sequence: TGTGCCAGCAGCCTGGGACAGTTTAATGAAAAACTGTTTTTT. Protein: CASSLGQFNEKLFF.